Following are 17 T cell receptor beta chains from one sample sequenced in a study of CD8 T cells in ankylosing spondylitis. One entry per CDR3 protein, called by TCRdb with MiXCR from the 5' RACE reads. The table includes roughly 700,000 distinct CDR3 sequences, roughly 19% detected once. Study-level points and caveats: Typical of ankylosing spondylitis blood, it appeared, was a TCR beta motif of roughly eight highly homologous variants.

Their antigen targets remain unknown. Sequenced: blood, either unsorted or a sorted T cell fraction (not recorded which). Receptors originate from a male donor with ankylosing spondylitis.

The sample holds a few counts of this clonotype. The CDR3 sequence is CASRTGTGALLSEQFF. The DNA of the CDR3 is TGCGCCAGCAGAACCGGGACAGGGGCCTTGCTAAGTGAGCAGTTCTTC. The chain uses TRBV4-3 and TRBJ2-1; TRBD1 aligns across 10 bases. Unmatched junction bases numbered 14, after V lost 6 bases and J lost 9 bases. There are 16 residues in the CDR3. The germline V gene has CDR1 LGHNA and CDR2 YSLEER.

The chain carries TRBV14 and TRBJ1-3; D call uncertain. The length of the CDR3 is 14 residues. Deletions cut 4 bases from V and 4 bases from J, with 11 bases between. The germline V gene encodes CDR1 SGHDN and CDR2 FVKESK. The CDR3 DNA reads TGTGCCAGCAGCCTGTCGGGTTTCGGAAACACCATATATTTT. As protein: CASSLSGFGNTIYF.

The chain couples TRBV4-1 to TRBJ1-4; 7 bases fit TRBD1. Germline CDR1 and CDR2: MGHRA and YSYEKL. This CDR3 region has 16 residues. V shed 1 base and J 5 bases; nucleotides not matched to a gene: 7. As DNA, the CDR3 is TGCGCCAGCAGCCAAGGGACAGGTTGGGTCAATGAAAAACTGTTTTTT. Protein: CASSQGTGWVNEKLFF.

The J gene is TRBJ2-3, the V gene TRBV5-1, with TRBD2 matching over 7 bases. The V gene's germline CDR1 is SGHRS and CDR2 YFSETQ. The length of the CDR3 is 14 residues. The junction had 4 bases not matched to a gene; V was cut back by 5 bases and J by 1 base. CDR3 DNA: TGCGCCAGCAGATATACTAGCGGCACAGATACGCAGTATTTT. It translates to CASRYTSGTDTQYF.

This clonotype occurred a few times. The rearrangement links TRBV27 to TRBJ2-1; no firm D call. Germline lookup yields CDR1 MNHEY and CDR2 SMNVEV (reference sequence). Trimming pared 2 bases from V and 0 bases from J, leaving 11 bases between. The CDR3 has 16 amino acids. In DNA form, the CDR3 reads TGTGCCAGCAGTTTAGCTGGACCCAGCTCCTACAATGAGCAGTTCTTC. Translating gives CASSLAGPSSYNEQFF.

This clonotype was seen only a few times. CDR3 bases: TGTGCCAGCAGCTTAGTGACGGGAGTTTTCAACACCGGGGAGCTGTTTTTT. As protein: CASSLVTGVFNTGELFF. The V gene is TRBV7-2, the J gene TRBJ2-2, with a tentative D call TRBD2 (6 bases). The CDR3 consists of 17 residues. Trimming stripped 1 base from V and 2 bases from J, with 14 bases between. Germline loops: CDR1 SGHTA, CDR2 FQGNSA.

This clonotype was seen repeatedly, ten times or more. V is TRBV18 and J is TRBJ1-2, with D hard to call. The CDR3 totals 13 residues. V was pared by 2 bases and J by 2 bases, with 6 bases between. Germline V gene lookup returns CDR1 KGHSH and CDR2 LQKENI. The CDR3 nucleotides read TGTGCCAGCTCACCAACAGACAACTATGGCTACACCTTC. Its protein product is CASSPTDNYGYTF.

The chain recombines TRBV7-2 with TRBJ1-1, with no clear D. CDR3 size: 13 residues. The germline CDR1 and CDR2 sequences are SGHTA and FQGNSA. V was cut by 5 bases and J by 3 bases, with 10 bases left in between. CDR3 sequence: CASSPQSYTEAFF. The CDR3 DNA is TGTGCCAGCAGCCCACAGTCATACACTGAAGCTTTCTTT.

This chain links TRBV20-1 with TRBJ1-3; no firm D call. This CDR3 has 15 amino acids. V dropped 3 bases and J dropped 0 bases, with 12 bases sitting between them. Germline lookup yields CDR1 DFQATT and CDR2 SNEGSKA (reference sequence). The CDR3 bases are TGCAGTGCTAGGGAAGGCAGTCGCTCTGGAAACACCATATATTTT. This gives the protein CSAREGSRSGNTIYF.

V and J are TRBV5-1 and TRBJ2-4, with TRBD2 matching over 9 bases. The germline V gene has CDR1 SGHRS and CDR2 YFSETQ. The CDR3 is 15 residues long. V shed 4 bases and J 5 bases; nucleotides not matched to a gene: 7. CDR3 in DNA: TGCGCCAGCAGCCGGAGGCGGGAGGGCGAAAACATTCAGTACTTC. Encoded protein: CASSRRREGENIQYF.

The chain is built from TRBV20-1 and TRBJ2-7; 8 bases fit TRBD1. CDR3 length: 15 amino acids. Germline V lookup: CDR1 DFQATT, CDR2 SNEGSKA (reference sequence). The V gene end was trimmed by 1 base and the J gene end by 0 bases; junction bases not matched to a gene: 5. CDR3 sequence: CSARGGQGASYEQYF. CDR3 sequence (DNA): TGCAGTGCTAGAGGGGGGCAGGGGGCCTCCTACGAGCAGTACTTC.

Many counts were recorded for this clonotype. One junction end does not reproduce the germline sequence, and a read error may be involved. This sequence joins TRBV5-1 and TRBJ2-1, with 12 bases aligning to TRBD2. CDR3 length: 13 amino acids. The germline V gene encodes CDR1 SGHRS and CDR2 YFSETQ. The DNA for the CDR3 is TGTGCCAGCAGCTTAGGACTAGCGGGGGAGCAGTTCTTC. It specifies CASSLGLAGEQFF.

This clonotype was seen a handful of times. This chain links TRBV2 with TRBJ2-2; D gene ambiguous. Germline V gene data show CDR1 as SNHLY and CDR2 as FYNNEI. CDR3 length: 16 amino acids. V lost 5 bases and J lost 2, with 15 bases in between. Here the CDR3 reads CASSRTEPENTGELFF. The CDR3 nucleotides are TGTGCCAGCAGTCGTACAGAGCCGGAAAACACCGGGGAGCTGTTTTTT.

CDR3 sequence (DNA): TGTGCCACCAGCAGAGGCGGACAGGGGGCCCACGAGCAGTACTTC. Protein product: CATSRGGQGAHEQYF. The chain combines TRBV15 with TRBJ2-7; TRBD1 matches at 11 bases. The CDR3 totals 15 residues. Germline CDR1 reads LNHNV; CDR2 reads YYDKDF (reference sequence). V was pared by 1 base and J by 5 bases, with 4 bases of the junction left unmatched.

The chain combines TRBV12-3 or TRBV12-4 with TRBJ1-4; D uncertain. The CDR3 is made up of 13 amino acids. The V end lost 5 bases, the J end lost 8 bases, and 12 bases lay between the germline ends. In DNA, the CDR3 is TGTGCCAGCAGTCCCTCCGGACCGGAAAAACTGTTTTTT. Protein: CASSPSGPEKLFF.

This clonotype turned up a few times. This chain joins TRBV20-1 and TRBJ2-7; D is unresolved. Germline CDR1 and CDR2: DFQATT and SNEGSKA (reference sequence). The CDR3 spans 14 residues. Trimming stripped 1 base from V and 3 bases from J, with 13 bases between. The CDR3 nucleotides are TGCAGTGCTAGAGTTTCTGGGGTCCACTACGAGCAGTACTTC. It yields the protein CSARVSGVHYEQYF.

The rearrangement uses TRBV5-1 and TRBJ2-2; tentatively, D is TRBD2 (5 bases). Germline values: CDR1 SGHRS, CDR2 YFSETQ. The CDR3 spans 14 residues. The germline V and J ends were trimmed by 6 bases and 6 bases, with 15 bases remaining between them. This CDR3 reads CASTVRTGPGELFF. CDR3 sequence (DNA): TGCGCCAGCACCGTCAGGACTGGACCCGGGGAGCTGTTTTTT.